This T cell receptor (beta chain) appears in the sequencing data of a study of blood T cell repertoires in COVID-19 (dated by TCRdb to 2018 to 2020). Study-wide context: Collaborator samples came from the United States, Italy and Spain and covered acute and convalescent phases of COVID-19. Where HLA class I and class II types were available, the types were taken from metadata supplied by the sample provider, not from assay-based typing. Subjects who had been exposed to COVID-19, were actively infected with it, or had recovered from it provided the deeply sampled blood TCRbeta repertoires that made up the dataset. The samples were drawn from the first 160 participants of the ongoing ImmuneRACE study and from some 1,300 subjects provided by 6 global collaborators. A freely available public database, intended as a resource for researchers studying the immune response to SARS-CoV-2, is where the repertoires were released. The sample metadata nearly always contained a de-identified subject ID, COVID-19 status, age in years and sex. The prospective study material was composed of cDNA or gDNA derived from T cells, B-cell-depleted T cells, or PBMCs. Study-wide findings and limitations: The amount of clinical and demographic metadata varied by source and participant and was provided uncurated.

The CDR3, from cysteine to phenylalanine, totals 16 residues. The retained sequence is limited to the CDR3, 48 bases, with the frame set at the first base. CDR1 and CDR2 were assigned from the germline V gene as LGHNA and YSLEER. V loses 0 bases of germline sequence and J loses 3 bases, and the interval between the two ends is 12 bases. In Seattle, one collaborating source enrolled patients while the infection was active and tracked those patients longitudinally over the course of disease. Whole blood was collected in K2EDTA tubes by collaborating institutions according to the institutions' own protocols. For TCRbeta analysis, collaborators shipped samples in one of three forms: frozen whole blood, isolated PBMCs, or DNA extracted from either of those sample types. TCRbeta CDR3 regions were amplified from genomic DNA using the immunoSEQ Assay, a bias-controlled multiplex PCR. The study's own analysis went as follows. Within the assay, amplification of reference gene primers was used to estimate how many nucleated cells each sample contained. Sequence reads were collapsed and filtered to measure the absolute abundance of every unique TCRbeta CDR3 rearrangement. For each sample, productive Simpson clonality was calculated by taking the square root of Simpson's diversity index across productive rearrangements. TCRdb retrieved this table from immuneACCESS and kept in-frame rearrangements only. Not all clones are present; in checked studies, unresolved V genes account for under half, and no reason is known for the remainder. V and J calls and clone size follow that table, whereas D and trimming were derived from the DNA. This sample lists 200,000 to 250,000 clones; just under 90% were detected once. Roughly 2.7% of the sample is in the top ten clones.

A note on this clone: No cognate antigen has been identified for it. Base qualities are not at hand, and no much larger clone is one base apart.

This clonotype was obtained from a man aged 25 to 40 with COVID-19, enrolled during active disease. The chain employs TRBV4-3 and TRBJ1-3, with TRBD1 as a weak D call on 5 bases. Sequencing was done on a sample of peripheral blood. Read as DNA, the sequence is TGCGCCAGCAGCCAAGATACGGGGGTTCGTGGAAACACCATATATTTT. Translated, it gives CASSQDTGVRGNTIYF.